One TCR beta chain is described in this entry. As yet, its antigen is unknown. Methods used by the authors: Filtering of immunoSEQ junctional sequences could not match full-length read filtering. Sequencing used immunoSEQ multiplex PCR; TCRdb keeps in-frame clones, though not all of them. D and trimming come from the DNA, and the V and J calls and clone size come from that table. The sample holds over 950,000 clones; approximately 80% are singletons and the top ten take 0.89%. This entry belongs to a study of shared clonotypes between healthy human individuals. In germline, CDR1 is SGDLS, CDR2 YYNGEE. After removal of 3 bases from V and 2 bases from J, the junction contained 5 bases not matched to a gene. CDR3 length: 14 residues. Regarding the study as a whole: Researchers found naive subsets generally carried larger estimated richness than memory subsets.

This rearrangement joins TRBV9 to TRBJ2-7, with 7 positions matching TRBD2. Sequencing was carried out using memory CD4+ T cells from PBMCs. Subset specified: CD45RA-negative fraction. The receptor comes from a man aged 18-30 years in good health. Some clones in this sample may be carry-over from other donors' samples. The DNA of the CDR3 is TGTGCCAGCAGCGAATGCCTAGCGGCCTACGAGCAGTACTTC. It yields the protein CASSECLAAYEQYF.